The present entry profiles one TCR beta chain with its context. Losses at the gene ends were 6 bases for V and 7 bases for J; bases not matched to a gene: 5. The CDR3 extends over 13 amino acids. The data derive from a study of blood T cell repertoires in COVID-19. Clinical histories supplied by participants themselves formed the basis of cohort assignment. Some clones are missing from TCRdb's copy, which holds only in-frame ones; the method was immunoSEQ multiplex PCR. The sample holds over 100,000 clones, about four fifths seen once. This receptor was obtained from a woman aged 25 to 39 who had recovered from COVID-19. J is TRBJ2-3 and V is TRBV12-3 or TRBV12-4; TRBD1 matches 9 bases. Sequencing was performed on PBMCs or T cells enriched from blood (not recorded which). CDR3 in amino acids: CASSLDRGYTQYF. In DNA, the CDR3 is TGTGCCAGCAGCCTCGACAGGGGGTATACGCAGTATTTT.